This T cell receptor (beta chain) was recorded in a study of CD8+ T cells in alopecia areata. Study in general: The duration of tofacitinib was 6 to 18 months, with 6 months off drug afterward.

The sequencing template was cDNA reverse transcribed from extracted RNA. Method: immunoSEQ multiplex PCR; TCRdb's copy keeps in-frame clones and lacks some. The sample has around 200,000 clones, about 60% seen once; the top ten hold around an eighth. Comment on this clone: No antigen is known for it.

Treatment given: oral pan-JAK inhibitor, 5-10 mg twice daily. Peripheral blood and lesional scalp punch biopsies were taken from alopecia areata patients. Germline values: CDR1 SGHDN, CDR2 FVKESK. This CDR3 contains 12 residues. V was clipped by 0 bases and J by 6 bases, with 6 bases between them. Study results and limitations: On tofacitinib, scalp clonality and expanded CD8+ clones among top 100 fell significantly. Many expanded lesional clones persisted in scalp and blood during tofacitinib.

The V and J genes are TRBV14 and TRBJ2-7, with D unresolved. The receptor was isolated from a human donor with alopecia areata. The source material was CD8+ T cells sorted from blood, sampled at week 24, from a patient treated with tofacitinib. CDR3 in amino acids: CASSQDRSEQYF. CDR3 coding DNA: TGTGCCAGCAGCCAAGACCGGTCCGAGCAGTACTTC.